The TCR beta chain described here comes from a study of cytomegalovirus exposure and HLA in healthy donors. Study at large: Among the 400 or so donors who were genotyped, about 79% fell in the genetic ancestry cluster that is associated with self-reported Caucasian donors. Study findings and constraints: In vitro checks showed that a few CMV-associated chains really do target CMV antigens. HLA alleles were associated with 17,000 or so TCR beta sequences in a later analysis at 0.05 false discovery rate. Presence/absence analyses rested on an assumption that sequencing depth was roughly uniform across donors.

Primers included in the PCR were 60 Vbeta and 13 Jbeta primers. TCRdb's table, derived via immunoSEQ multiplex PCR, lists solely in-frame clones and lacks some. There are roughly 120,000 clones in the sample; under 85% occur only once, and roughly 1.5% lies in the top ten. This clone has only a few counts. Its antigen remains unidentified. Trimming took 4 bases from V and 3 from J, leaving 19 bases between them. This CDR3 is 16 amino acids long. Germline V gives CDR1 SGHDT, CDR2 YYEEEE. This chain uses TRBV5-6 with TRBJ1-1; tentative D call: TRBD1 (6 bases). The receptor's source is a woman aged 18-29 years in good health and CMV-seronegative. Sample: PBMCs. The CDR3: CASSPNGADSHTEAFF. The CDR3 DNA follows: TGTGCCAGCAGCCCAAACGGCGCGGACAGCCACACTGAAGCTTTCTTT.